Given below is one TCR beta chain in context. Its antigen has not been determined. It has no much larger one-base neighbor in the sample; base qualities were not kept. High-throughput TCR beta sequencing profiled peripheral blood CD8+ and CD4+ T cells from healthy donors, Susac syndrome patients and multiple sclerosis patients. The Susac syndrome patients fulfilled recently defined diagnostic criteria for definite or probable disease. Bulk CD8+ and CD4+ T cells were purified by magnetic negative isolation, whereas CD8+ TEMRA cells were enriched by FACS. Blood was drawn into EDTA tubes, processed within 24 hours, and PBMCs were isolated by density gradient centrifugation. PBMCs intended for TCR sequencing were cryopreserved in liquid nitrogen and thawed later in a water bath at 37 degrees C. The sorted or isolated CD4+, CD8+ and CD8+ TEMRA cells had a purity of 90% or higher. The CDR3 goes from the cysteine to the phenylalanine over 14 residues. Of all the DNA, just the CDR3 is kept, 42 bases in frame from base 1. V ends up 3 bases short and J 6 bases short, with an unmatched junction base count of 3. For CDR1 and CDR2, the germline V gene lists SGHTA and FQGTGA.

This specimen comes from a study of CD8 T cells in Susac syndrome (dated by TCRdb to the late 2010s). With respect to the entire study: Of the Susac syndrome patients who were sequenced, about 6 had clinically active disease and roughly eight were in clinical remission. Susac syndrome patients were therapy-naive, on corticosteroids (some also receiving IVIg), or on IVIg alone at blood withdrawal. The study used repertoire sequencing to test whether antigen drove CD8+ T cell activation and differentiation in Susac syndrome. Beyond this particular receptor, the publication reports: The number of individuals in the TCR sequencing and HLA analysis was acknowledged as relatively small. The CD4+ T cell repertoire of patients with Susac syndrome showed no detectable clonal expansion.

RNA was extracted using the RNeasy kit, and roughly 0.5 to 1 microgram was reverse transcribed with random hexamers. TCR beta CDR3 regions were amplified with the immunoSEQ multiplex PCR assay covering 54 Vbeta and 13 Jbeta segments. Bias from PCR amplification was corrected by using a synthetic template baseline for primer optimization and for computational correction. Concerning the study's data processing: Reads were annotated to V, D and J genes per IMGT and analyzed with immunoSEQ Analyzer, keeping only productive sequences. Clonality was computed as one minus Shannon entropy normalized by log2 of the number of productive unique sequences. For each patient and control, public and private clones were evaluated among the 100 most prevalent clones. A clone was defined as Susac-specific if it was absent from the healthy and MS cohorts, from roughly 980 published viral clones and from other ImmuneACCESS disease sequences. TCRdb passed the public sequencing reads through fastp at Q25 and MiXCR, retaining productive beta sequences. All rows with the same CDR3 protein become a single entry with the most common DNA and genes. These V and J calls rely on TCRdb rather than the paper's analysis. The table for this sample lists about 77,000 distinct CDR3 sequences; 85% to 95% of them were counted only once. The ten most abundant clones make up about 0.52% of the sample.

Here the chain combines TRBV7-3 and TRBJ2-3; 10 central bases correspond to TRBD2. The sequencing input was CD4+ T cells from PBMCs. The TCR originated in a human donor with Susac syndrome. For the CDR3, the sequence is CASSFSGRTDTQYF. The nucleotide sequence reads as follows: TGTGCCAGCAGCTTTAGCGGGAGGACGGATACGCAGTATTTT.